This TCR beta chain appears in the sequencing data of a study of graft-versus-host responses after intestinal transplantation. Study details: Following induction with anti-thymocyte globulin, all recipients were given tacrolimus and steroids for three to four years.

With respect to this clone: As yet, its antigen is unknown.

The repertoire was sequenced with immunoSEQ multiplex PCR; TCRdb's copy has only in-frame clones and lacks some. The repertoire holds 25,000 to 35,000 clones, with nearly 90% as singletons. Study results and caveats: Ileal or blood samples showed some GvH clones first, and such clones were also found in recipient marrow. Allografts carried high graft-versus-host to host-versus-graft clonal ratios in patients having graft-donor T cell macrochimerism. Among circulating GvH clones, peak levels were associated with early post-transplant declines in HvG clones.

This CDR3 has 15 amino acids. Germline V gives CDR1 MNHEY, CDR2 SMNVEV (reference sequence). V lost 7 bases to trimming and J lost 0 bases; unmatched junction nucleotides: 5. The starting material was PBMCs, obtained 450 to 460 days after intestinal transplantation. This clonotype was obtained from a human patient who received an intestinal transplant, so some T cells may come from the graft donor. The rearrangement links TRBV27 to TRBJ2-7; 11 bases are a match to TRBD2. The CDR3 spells CASTITSGSSYEQYF. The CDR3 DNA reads TGTGCCAGCACCATAACTAGCGGGAGCTCCTACGAGCAGTACTTC.